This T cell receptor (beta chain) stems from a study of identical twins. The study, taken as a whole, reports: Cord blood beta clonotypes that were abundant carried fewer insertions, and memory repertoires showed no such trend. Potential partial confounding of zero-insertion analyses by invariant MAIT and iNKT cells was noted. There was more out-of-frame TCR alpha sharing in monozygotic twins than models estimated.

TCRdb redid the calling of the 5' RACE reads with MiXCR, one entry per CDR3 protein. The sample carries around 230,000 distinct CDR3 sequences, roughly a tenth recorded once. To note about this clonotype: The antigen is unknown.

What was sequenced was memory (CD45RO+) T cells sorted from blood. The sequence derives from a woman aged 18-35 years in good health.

In nucleotides, the CDR3 is TGTGCCAGCTCACCGCCGTGGGGACAGGACAAGAGAACCCAGTACTTC. Protein sequence: CASSPPWGQDKRTQYF. V is TRBV18 and J is TRBJ2-5, with 8 bases aligning to TRBD1. Germline-derived CDR1 and CDR2 are KGHSH and LQKENI. The ends lost 3 bases at V and 8 bases at J; junction bases unmatched: 14. There are 16 residues in the CDR3. The full variable domain, rest sourced from reference TRBV18 and TRBJ2-5, is NAGVMQNPRHLVRRRGQEARLRCSPMKGHSHVYWYRQLPEEGLKFMVYLQKENIIDESGMPKERFSAEFPKEGPSILRIQQVVRGDSAAYFCASSPPWGQDKRTQYFGPGTRLLVL.